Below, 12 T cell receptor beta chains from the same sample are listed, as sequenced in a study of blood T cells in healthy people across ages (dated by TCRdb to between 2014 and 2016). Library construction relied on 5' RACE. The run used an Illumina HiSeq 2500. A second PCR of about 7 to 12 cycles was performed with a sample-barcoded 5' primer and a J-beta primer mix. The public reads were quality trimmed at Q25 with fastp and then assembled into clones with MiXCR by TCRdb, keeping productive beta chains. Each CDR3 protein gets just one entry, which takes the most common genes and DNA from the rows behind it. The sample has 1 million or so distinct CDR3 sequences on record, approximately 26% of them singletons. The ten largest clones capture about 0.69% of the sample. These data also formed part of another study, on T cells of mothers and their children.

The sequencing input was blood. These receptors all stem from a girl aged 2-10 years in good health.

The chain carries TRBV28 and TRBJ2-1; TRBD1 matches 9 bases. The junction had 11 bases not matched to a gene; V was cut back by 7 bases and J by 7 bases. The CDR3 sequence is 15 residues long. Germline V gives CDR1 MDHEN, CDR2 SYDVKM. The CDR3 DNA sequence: TGTGCCAGCAATACTCCGGGACAGGGAATTAATGAGCAGTTCTTC. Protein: CASNTPGQGINEQFF.

CDR3 nucleotides: TGTGCCAGCAGAGCCGGGACAGAGGTTTTCAATGAGCAGTTCTTC. Amino acids: CASRAGTEVFNEQFF. The chain uses TRBV7-9 and TRBJ2-5, with 7 bases matching TRBD1. Judging by the DNA end, TRBJ2-1 fits better; the J call may be wrong. Germline CDR1 reads SEHNR; CDR2 reads FQNEAQ (reference sequence). CDR3 size: 15 residues.

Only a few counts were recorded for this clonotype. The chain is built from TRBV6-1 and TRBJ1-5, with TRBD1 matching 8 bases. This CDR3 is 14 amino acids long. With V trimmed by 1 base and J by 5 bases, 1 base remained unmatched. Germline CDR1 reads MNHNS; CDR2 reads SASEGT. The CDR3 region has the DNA TGTGCCAGCAGTGAAGGGACAGGGTATCAGCCCCAGCATTTT. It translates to CASSEGTGYQPQHF.

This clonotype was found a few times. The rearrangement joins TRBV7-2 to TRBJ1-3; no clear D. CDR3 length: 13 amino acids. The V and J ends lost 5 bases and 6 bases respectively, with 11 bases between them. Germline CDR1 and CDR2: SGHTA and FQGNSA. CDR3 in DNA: TGTGCCAGCAGCCAATTTAAAGAAAACACCATATATTTT. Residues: CASSQFKENTIYF.

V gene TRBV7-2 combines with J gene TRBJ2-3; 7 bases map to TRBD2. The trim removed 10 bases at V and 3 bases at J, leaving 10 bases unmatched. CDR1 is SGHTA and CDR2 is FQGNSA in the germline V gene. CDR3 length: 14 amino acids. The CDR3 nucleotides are TGTGCCATCACGAGCGGGATGGCGACAGATACGCAGTATTTT. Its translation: CAITSGMATDTQYF.

The CDR3 loop reads CATSDAREYGYTF. The CDR3, as DNA: TGTGCCACCAGTGACGCCAGGGAGTATGGCTACACCTTC. The V call is TRBV24-1, the J call TRBJ1-2; possible D gene TRBD1, 5 bases. The CDR3 has 13 amino acids. Per germline, CDR1 KGHDR and CDR2 SFDVKD. V was pared by 4 bases and J by 5 bases, with 10 bases between.

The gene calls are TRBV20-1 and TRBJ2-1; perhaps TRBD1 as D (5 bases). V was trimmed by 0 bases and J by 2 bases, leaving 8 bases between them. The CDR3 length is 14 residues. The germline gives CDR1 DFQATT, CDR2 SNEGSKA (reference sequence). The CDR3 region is CSARDPGTYNEQFF. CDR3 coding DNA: TGCAGTGCTAGAGATCCAGGGACCTACAATGAGCAGTTCTTC.

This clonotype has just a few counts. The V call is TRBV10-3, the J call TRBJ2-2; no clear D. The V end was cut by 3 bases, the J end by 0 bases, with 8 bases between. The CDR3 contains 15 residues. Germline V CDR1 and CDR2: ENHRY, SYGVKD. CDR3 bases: TGTGCCATCAGTGAAGGAGAACCGAACACCGGGGAGCTGTTTTTT. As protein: CAISEGEPNTGELFF.

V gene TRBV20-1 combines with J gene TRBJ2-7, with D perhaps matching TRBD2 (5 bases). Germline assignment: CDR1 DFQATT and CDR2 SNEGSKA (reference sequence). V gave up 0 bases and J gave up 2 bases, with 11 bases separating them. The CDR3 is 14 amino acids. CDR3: CSAREGRATYEQYF. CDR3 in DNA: TGCAGTGCTAGAGAAGGGCGGGCAACCTACGAGCAGTACTTC.

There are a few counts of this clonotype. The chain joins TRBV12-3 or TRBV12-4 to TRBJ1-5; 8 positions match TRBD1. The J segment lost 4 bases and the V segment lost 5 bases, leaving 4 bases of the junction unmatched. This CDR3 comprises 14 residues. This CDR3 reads CASSTTGVNQPQHF. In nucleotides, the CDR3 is TGTGCCAGCAGTACGACAGGGGTGAATCAGCCCCAGCATTTT.

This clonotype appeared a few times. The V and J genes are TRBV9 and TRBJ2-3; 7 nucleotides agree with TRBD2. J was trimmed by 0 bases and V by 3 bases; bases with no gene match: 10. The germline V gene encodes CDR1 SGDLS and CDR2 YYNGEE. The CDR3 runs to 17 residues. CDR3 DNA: TGTGCCAGCAGCGCCCCTTTGACTAGCCCTAGCACAGATACGCAGTATTTT. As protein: CASSAPLTSPSTDTQYF.

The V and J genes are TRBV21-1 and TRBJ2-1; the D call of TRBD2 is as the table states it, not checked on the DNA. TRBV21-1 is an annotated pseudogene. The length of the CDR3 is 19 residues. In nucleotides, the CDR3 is TGTGCCAGCAGCAAAGTAGGAAGGGTAGCGGGAGGCTATTACAATGAGCAGTTCTTC. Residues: CASSKVGRVAGGYYNEQFF.